This T cell receptor (beta chain) was profiled in a study of blood T cells in healthy people across ages. Next came a second PCR, run for about 7 to 12 cycles, which used a sample-barcoded 5' primer along with a J-beta primer mix. TCRdb re-called the 5' RACE reads with MiXCR, one entry per CDR3 protein. The table shows hundreds of thousands of distinct CDR3 sequences, with 20% to 25% occurring only once. The V and J ends lost 2 bases and 3 bases, in that order; junction bases with no gene match: 6. This CDR3 region has 16 residues. Per germline, CDR1 MNHEY and CDR2 SVGAGI. This TCR derives from a man between 65 and 85 years old in good health. Material for sequencing was blood. The chain couples TRBV6-5 to TRBJ2-1; TRBD1 matches 8 bases. CDR3 amino acids: CASSYIGQGDYNEQFF. CDR3 sequence (DNA): TGTGCCAGCAGTTACATCGGACAGGGCGACTACAATGAGCAGTTCTTC.